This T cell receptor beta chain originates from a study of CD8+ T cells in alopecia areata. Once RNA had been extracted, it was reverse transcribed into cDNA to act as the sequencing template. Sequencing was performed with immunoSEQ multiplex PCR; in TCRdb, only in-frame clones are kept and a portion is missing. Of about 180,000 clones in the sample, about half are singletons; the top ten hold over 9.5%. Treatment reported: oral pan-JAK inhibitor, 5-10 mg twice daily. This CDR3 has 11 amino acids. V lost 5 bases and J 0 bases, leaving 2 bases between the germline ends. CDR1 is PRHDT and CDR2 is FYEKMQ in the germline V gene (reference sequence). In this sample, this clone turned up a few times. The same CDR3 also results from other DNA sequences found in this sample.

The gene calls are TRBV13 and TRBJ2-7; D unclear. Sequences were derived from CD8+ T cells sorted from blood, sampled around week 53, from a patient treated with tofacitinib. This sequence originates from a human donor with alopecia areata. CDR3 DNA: TGTGCCAGCAGCAGCTCCTACGAGCAGTACTTC. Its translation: CASSSSYEQYF.